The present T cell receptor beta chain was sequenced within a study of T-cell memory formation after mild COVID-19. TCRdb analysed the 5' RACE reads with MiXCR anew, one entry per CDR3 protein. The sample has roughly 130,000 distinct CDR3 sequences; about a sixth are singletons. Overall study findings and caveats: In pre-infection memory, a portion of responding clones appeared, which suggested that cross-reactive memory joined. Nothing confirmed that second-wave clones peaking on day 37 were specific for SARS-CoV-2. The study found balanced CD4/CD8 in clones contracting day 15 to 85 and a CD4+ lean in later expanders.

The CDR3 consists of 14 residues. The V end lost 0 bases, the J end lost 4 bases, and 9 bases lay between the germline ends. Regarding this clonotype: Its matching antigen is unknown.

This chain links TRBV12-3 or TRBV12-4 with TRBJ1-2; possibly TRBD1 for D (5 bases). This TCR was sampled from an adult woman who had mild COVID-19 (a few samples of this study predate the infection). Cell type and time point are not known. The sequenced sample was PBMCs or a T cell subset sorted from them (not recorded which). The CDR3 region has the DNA TGTGCCAGCAGTTTAGCGGCAGGGACCTATGGCTACACCTTC. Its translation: CASSLAAGTYGYTF.